This T cell receptor (beta chain) was profiled in a study of cytomegalovirus exposure and HLA in healthy donors. A remark on this clone: Its specificity is unknown.

The PCR had 60 Vbeta and 13 Jbeta primers. TCRdb's table, derived via immunoSEQ multiplex PCR, lists solely in-frame clones and lacks some. The table lists more than 100,000 clones, 76% of them singletons. Points from the study as a whole: Later on, an analysis found that several of the most significant clusters appeared to be linked to common viral pathogens, which included parvovirus B19.

The sample taken for sequencing was PBMCs. The sequence was obtained from a female donor in good health and CMV-seropositive.

The CDR3 protein is CASSPGAGGYGYTF. DNA for the CDR3: TGTGCCAGCTCCCCGGGGGCAGGGGGGTATGGCTACACCTTC. The chain links TRBV2 to TRBJ1-2; 7 nucleotides agree with TRBD1. V was pared by 8 bases and J by 5 bases, with 11 bases of the junction left unmatched. Germline CDR1 reads SNHLY; CDR2 reads FYNNEI. There are 14 residues in the CDR3.